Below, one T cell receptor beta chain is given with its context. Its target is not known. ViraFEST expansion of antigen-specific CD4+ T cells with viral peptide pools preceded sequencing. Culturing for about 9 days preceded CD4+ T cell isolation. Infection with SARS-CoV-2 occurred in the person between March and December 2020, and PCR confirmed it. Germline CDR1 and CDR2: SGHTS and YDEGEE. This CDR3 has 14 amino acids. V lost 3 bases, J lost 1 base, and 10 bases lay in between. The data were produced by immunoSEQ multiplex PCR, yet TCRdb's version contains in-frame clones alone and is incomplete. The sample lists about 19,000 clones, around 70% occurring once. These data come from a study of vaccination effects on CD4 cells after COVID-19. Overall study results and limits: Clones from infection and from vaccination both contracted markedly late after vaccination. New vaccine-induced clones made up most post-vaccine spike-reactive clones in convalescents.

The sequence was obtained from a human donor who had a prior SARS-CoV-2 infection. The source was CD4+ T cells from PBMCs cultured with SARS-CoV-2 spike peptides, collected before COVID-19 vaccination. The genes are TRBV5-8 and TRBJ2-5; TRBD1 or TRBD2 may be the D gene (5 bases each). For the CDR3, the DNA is TGTGCCAGCAGCTGGGACGTGGTCCAAGAGACCCAGTACTTC. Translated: CASSWDVVQETQYF.